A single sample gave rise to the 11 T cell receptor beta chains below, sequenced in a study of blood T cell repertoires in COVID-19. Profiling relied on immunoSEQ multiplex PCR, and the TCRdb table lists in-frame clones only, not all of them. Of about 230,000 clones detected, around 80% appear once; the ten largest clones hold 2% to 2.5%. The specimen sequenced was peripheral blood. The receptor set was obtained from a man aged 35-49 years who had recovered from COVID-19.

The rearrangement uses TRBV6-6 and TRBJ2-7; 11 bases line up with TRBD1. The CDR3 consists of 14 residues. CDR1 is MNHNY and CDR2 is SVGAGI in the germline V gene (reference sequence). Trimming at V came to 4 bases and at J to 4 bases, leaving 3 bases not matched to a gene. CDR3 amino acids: CASSSGQGVYEQYF. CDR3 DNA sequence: TGTGCCAGCAGTTCGGGACAGGGGGTATACGAGCAGTACTTC.

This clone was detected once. This CDR3 reads CASSLSGPGGNTIYF. The CDR3 DNA reads as TGTGCCAGCAGCTTATCGGGCCCGGGGGGGAACACCATATATTTT. The genes are TRBV7-2 and TRBJ1-3, with D possibly being TRBD1 (5 bases). The CDR3 has 15 amino acids. V shed 2 bases and J shed 7 bases, with 15 bases lying between them. Germline V lookup: CDR1 SGHTA, CDR2 FQGNSA.

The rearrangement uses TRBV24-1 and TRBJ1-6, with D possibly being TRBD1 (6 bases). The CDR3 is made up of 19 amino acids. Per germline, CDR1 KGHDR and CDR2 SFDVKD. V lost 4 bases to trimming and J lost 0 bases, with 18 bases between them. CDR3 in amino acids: CATSELADRQSSYNSPLHF. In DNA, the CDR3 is TGTGCCACCAGTGAACTCGCGGACAGACAAAGCTCCTATAATTCACCCCTCCACTTT.

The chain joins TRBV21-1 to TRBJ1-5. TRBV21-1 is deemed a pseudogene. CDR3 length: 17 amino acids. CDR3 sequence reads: CASSKGSGKYSNQPQHF. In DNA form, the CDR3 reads TGTGCCAGCAGCAAAGGGAGCGGAAAATATAGCAATCAGCCCCAGCATTTT.

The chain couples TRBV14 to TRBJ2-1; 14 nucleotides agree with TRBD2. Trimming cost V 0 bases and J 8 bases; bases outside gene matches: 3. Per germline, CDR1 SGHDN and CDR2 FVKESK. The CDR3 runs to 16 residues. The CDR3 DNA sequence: TGTGCCAGCAGCCAAGATGGACTAGCGGGAGGTCATGAGCAGTTCTTC. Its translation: CASSQDGLAGGHEQFF. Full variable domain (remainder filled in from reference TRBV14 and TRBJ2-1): EAGVTQFPSHSVIEKGQTVTLRCDPISGHDNLYWYRRVMGKEIKFLLHFVKESKQDESGMPNNRFLAERTGGTYSTLKVQPAELEDSGVYFCASSQDGLAGGHEQFFGPGTRLTVL.

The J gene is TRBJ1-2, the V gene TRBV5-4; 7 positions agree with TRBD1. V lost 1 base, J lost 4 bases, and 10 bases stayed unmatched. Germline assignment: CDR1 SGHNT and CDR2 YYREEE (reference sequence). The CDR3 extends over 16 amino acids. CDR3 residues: CASSLKKGAVGYGYTF. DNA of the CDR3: TGTGCCAGCAGCTTGAAGAAGGGGGCGGTCGGCTATGGCTACACCTTC.

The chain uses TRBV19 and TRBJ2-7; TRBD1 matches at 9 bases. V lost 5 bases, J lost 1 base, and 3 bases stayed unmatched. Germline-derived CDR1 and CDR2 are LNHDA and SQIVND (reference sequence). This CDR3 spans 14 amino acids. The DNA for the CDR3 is TGTGCCAGTAGTCCGGGGACAGGGTCCTACGAGCAGTACTTC. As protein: CASSPGTGSYEQYF.

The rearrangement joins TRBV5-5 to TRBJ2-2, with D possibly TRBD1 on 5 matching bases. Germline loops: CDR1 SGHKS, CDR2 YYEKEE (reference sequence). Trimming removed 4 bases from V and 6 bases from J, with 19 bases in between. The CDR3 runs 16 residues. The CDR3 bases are TGTGCCAGCAGCCCCCTATACAGGAGCAGGTCCGGGGAGCTGTTTTTT. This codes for CASSPLYRSRSGELFF.

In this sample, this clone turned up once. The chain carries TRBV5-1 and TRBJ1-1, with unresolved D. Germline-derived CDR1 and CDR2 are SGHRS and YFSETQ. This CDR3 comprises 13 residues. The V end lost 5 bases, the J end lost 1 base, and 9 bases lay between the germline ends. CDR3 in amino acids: CASRIVANTEAFF. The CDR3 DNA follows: TGCGCCAGCAGGATAGTCGCGAACACTGAAGCTTTCTTT.

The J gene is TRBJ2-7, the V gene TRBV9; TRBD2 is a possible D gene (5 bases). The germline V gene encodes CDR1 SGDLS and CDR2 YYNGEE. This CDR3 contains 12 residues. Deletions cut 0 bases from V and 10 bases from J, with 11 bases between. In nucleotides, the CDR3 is TGTGCCAGCAGCGTAGGCCCGGGGAATCAGTACTTC. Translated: CASSVGPGNQYF.

The DNA of the CDR3 is TGTGCCAGCAGCTTAGATGGCGGCGGGGAGCTGTTTTTT. Encoded protein: CASSLDGGGELFF. This sequence joins TRBV11-3 and TRBJ2-2; unclear D gene. Germline loops: CDR1 SGHNT, CDR2 YENEEA. The CDR3 extends over 13 amino acids. Trimming removed 0 bases at V and 7 bases at J, with 6 bases between.